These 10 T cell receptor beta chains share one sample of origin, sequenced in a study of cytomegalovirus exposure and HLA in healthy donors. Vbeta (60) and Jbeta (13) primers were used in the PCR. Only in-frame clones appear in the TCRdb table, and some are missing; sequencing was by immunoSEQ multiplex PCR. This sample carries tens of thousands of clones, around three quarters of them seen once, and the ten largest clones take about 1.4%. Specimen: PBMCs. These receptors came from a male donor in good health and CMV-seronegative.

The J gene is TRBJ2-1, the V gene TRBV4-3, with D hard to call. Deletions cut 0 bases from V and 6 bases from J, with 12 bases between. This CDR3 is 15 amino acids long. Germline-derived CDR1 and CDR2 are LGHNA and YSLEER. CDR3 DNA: TGCGCCAGCAGCCAAGATCGGTCTAGGCCCAATGAGCAGTTCTTC. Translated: CASSQDRSRPNEQFF.

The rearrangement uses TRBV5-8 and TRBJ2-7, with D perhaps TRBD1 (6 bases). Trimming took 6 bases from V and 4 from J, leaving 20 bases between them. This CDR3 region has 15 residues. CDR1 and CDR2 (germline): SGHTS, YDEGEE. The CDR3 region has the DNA TGTGCCAGCACCCTGGGGCAGGGGATCGTGTACGAGCAGTACTTC. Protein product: CASTLGQGIVYEQYF.

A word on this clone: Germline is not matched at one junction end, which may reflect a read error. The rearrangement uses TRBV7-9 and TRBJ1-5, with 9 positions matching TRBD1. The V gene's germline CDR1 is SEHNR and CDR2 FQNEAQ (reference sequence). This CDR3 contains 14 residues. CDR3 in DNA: TGTTCCAGCTCACAGGGGGCCCTCAATCAGCCCCAGCATTTT. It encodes CSSSQGALNQPQHF.

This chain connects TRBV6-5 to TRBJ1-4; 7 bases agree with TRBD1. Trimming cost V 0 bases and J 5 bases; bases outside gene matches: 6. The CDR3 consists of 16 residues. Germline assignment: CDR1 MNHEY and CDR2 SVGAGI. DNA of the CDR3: TGTGCCAGCAGTTACTCGGGAACAGGGGTGAATGAAAAACTGTTTTTT. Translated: CASSYSGTGVNEKLFF.

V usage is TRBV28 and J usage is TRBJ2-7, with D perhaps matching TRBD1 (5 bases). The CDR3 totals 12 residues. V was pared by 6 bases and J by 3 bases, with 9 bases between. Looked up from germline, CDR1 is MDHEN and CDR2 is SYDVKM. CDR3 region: CASRQAVYEQYF. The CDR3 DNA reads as TGTGCCAGCAGACAGGCCGTCTACGAGCAGTACTTC.

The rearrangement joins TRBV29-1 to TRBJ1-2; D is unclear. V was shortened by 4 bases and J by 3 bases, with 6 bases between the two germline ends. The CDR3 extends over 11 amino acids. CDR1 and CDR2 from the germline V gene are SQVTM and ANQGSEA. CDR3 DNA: TGCAGCGTTGCGAGAGACTATGGCTACACCTTC. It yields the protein CSVARDYGYTF. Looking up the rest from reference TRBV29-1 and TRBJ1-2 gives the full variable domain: SAVISQKPSRDICQRGTSLTIQCQVDSQVTMMFWYRQQPGQSLTLIATANQGSEATYESGFVIDKFPISRPNLTFSTLTVSNMSPEDSSIYLCSVARDYGYTFGSGTRLTVV.

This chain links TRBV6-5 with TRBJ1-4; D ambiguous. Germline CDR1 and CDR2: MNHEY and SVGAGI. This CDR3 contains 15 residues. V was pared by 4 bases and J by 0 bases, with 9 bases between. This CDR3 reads CASSSEAATNEKLFF. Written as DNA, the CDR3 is TGTGCCAGCAGTTCTGAGGCTGCAACTAATGAAAAACTGTTTTTT.

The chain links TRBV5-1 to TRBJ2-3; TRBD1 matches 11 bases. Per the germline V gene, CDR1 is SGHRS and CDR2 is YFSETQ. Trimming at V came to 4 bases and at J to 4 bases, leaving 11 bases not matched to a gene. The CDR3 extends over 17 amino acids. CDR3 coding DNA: TGCGCCAGCAGCACTCGATTCCGGGACAGGGGGGCAGATACGCAGTATTTT. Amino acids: CASSTRFRDRGADTQYF.

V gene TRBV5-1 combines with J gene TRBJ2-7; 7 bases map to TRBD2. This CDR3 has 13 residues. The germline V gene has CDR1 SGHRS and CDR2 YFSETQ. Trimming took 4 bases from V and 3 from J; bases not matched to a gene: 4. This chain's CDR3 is CASSPPGGYEQYF. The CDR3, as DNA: TGCGCCAGCAGCCCCCCGGGAGGCTACGAGCAGTACTTC.

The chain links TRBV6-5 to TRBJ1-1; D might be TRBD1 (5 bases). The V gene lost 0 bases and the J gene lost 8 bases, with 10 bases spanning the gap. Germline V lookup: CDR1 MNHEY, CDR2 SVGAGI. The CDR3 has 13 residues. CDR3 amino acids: CASSYSGYREAFF. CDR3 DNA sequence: TGTGCCAGCAGTTACTCTGGTTACAGGGAAGCTTTCTTT.